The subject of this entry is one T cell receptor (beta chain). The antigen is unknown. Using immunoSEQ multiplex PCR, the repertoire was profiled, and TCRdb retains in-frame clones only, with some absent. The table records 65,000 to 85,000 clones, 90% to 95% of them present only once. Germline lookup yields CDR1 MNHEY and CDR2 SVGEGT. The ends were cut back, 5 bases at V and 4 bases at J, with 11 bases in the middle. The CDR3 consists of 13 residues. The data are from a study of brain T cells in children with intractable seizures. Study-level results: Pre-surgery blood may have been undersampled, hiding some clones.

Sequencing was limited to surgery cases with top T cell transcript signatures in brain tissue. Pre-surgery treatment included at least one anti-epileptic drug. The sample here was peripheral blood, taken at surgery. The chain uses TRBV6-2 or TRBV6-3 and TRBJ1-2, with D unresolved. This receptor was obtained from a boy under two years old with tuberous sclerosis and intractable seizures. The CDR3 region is CASSPLRTYGYTF. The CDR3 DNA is TGTGCCAGCAGTCCGTTACGAACCTATGGCTACACCTTC.